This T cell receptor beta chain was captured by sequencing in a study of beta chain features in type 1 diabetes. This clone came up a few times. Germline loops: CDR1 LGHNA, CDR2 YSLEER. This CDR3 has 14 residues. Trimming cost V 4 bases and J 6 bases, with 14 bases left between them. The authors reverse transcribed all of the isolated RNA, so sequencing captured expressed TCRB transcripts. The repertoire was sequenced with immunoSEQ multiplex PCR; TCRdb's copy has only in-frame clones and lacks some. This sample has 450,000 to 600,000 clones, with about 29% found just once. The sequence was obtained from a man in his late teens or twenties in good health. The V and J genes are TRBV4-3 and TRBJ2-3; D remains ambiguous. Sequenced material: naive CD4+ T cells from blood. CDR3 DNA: TGCGCCAGCAGCCCAGACGTACGCGTGGATACGCAGTATTTT. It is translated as CASSPDVRVDTQYF.